The 24 T cell receptor beta chains presented below share a single source sample, sequenced in a study of T cell changes during pregnancy in multiple sclerosis. Repertoires were generated with immunoSEQ multiplex PCR, while TCRdb's copy carries only in-frame clones and drops some. The sample holds about 69,000 clones; 92% are singletons and the top ten take 2%. Sequenced here: peripheral blood, sampled in the third trimester of pregnancy. All receptors come from a female donor in good health, enrolled as a control in a pregnancy study.

The chain couples TRBV6-5 to TRBJ2-4; possibly TRBD2 for D (6 bases). This CDR3 has 14 amino acids. Germline values: CDR1 MNHEY, CDR2 SVGAGI. V was cut by 6 bases and J by 9 bases, with 18 bases left in between. CDR3 in DNA: TGTGCCAGCAGCCCAGGGACCGTGCGGGGCATTCAGTACTTC. It yields the protein CASSPGTVRGIQYF.

The CDR3, as DNA: TGCAGTGCTAGTACGGGAAACGAGCAGTACTTC. Its translation: CSASTGNEQYF. This chain connects TRBV20-1 to TRBJ2-7; perhaps TRBD2 as D (5 bases). The germline CDR1 and CDR2 sequences are DFQATT and SNEGSKA (reference sequence). Deletions cut 3 bases from V and 5 bases from J, with 8 bases between. This CDR3 is built from 11 residues.

This rearrangement joins TRBV28 to TRBJ2-7; TRBD1 matches 7 bases. Trimming removed 4 bases from V and 5 bases from J; junction bases left unmatched: 8. The CDR3 spans 14 residues. CDR1 and CDR2 (germline): MDHEN, SYDVKM. The CDR3 region is CASSSGDRDDEQYF. CDR3 DNA sequence: TGTGCCAGCAGTTCCGGAGACAGGGACGACGAGCAGTACTTC.

The rearrangement joins TRBV11-2 to TRBJ2-7; 9 bases line up with TRBD1. The CDR3 covers 15 residues. Trimming removed 4 bases from V and 4 bases from J; junction bases left unmatched: 8. Looked up from germline, CDR1 is SGHAT and CDR2 is FQNNGV. In DNA form, the CDR3 reads TGTGCCAGCAGCTCGACAGGGGGTATCGGGTACGAGCAGTACTTC. Residues: CASSSTGGIGYEQYF.

This clone has more than one count but fewer than ten. The J gene is TRBJ2-7, the V gene TRBV9; D is uncertain. The CDR3 loop spans 13 amino acids. The germline gives CDR1 SGDLS, CDR2 YYNGEE. V lost 4 bases, J lost 6 bases, and 14 bases lay in between. The DNA of the CDR3 is TGTGCCAGCAGCATGAACCCCGCTACCGAGCAGTACTTC. It encodes CASSMNPATEQYF.

The chain combines TRBV2 with TRBJ2-2, with D possibly TRBD2 on 6 matching bases. In germline, CDR1 is SNHLY, CDR2 FYNNEI. V was cut by 6 bases and J by 0 bases, with 14 bases left in between. This CDR3 comprises 16 residues. The CDR3 region has the DNA TGTGCCAGCAGCCCAGGAGGGGCTGCGAACACCGGGGAGCTGTTTTTT. Residues: CASSPGGAANTGELFF.

CDR3 in DNA: TGTGCCAGCAGCTTCCTAAACTCCTTGACAGGGCTGGGCTACACCTTC. Translation: CASSFLNSLTGLGYTF. The chain recombines TRBV11-2 with TRBJ1-2; 7 nucleotides match TRBD1. This CDR3 is built from 16 residues. V lost 3 bases and J lost 8; bases outside the gene matches: 15. Germline V lookup: CDR1 SGHAT, CDR2 FQNNGV.

The CDR3 reads CASSFLGEVPYEQYF. In DNA, the CDR3 is TGTGCCAGCAGCTTCTTGGGGGAGGTTCCCTACGAGCAGTACTTC. The rearrangement uses TRBV7-9 and TRBJ2-7; a possible D gene is TRBD2 (6 bases). In germline, CDR1 is SEHNR, CDR2 FQNEAQ (reference sequence). CDR3 length: 15 amino acids. V dropped 3 bases and J dropped 2 bases, with 14 bases sitting between them.

The chain combines TRBV5-4 with TRBJ1-2; D unresolved. With 2 bases removed from V and 4 bases from J, the gap between germline ends came to 12 bases. CDR1 SGHNT and CDR2 YYREEE come from the germline V gene (reference sequence). The CDR3 spans 14 residues. CDR3 sequence (DNA): TGTGCCAGCAGCTTAGAGGGCTCGGCCTATGGCTACACCTTC. Its protein product is CASSLEGSAYGYTF.

The chain couples TRBV5-3 to TRBJ2-7; tentatively, D is TRBD1 (6 bases). TRBV5-3 is designated an ORF whose function remains uncertain. This CDR3 has 18 amino acids. The ends were cut back, 0 bases at V and 6 bases at J, with 25 bases in the middle. In nucleotides, the CDR3 is TGTGCCAGAAGCTTGGGCAGGGTTTTTACAGGGATTTCTCGCGAGCAGTACTTC. Translating gives CARSLGRVFTGISREQYF.

The genes are TRBV7-9 and TRBJ2-5, with 10 bases matching TRBD1. CDR3 length: 14 residues. The germline gives CDR1 SEHNR, CDR2 FQNEAQ (reference sequence). Germline trimming cut 7 bases from V and 3 bases from J; bases unmatched to any gene: 5. CDR3 sequence: CASTRTGGKETQYF. The CDR3 DNA is TGTGCCAGCACCAGGACAGGGGGAAAAGAGACCCAGTACTTC.

The DNA for the CDR3 is TGTGCCAGCAGTCAGACTCCCGGGATCTCCTACAATGAGCAGTTCTTC. Translating gives CASSQTPGISYNEQFF. The chain is built from TRBV7-2 and TRBJ2-1; perhaps TRBD2 as D (5 bases). Per the germline V gene, CDR1 is SGHTA and CDR2 is FQGNSA. V was shortened by 6 bases and J by 0 bases, with 15 bases between the two germline ends. The CDR3 spans 16 residues. The whole variable domain, remainder taken from reference TRBV7-2 and TRBJ2-1, is GAGVSQSPSNKVTEKGKDVELRCDPISGHTALYWYRQSLGQGLEFLIYFQGNSAPDKSGLPSDRFSAERTGGSVSTLTIQRTQQEDSAVYLCASSQTPGISYNEQFFGPGTRLTVL.

This chain connects TRBV10-3 to TRBJ1-1; TRBD1 matches at 8 bases. The V gene's germline CDR1 is ENHRY and CDR2 SYGVKD. After removal of 6 bases from V and 3 bases from J, the junction contained 9 bases not matched to a gene. The CDR3 is 15 amino acids. Here the CDR3 reads CAIREQPQGDTEAFF. The DNA of the CDR3 is TGTGCCATCAGGGAACAACCACAGGGGGACACTGAAGCTTTCTTT.

This rearrangement joins TRBV5-4 to TRBJ2-3, with TRBD2 identical over 7 bases. The trim removed 0 bases at V and 2 bases at J, leaving 3 bases unmatched. Germline V gives CDR1 SGHNT, CDR2 YYREEE (reference sequence). The CDR3 has 15 amino acids. Here the CDR3 DNA reads TGTGCCAGCAGCTTGGCTAGCGGAGTCACAGATACGCAGTATTTT. This gives the protein CASSLASGVTDTQYF.

The rearrangement uses TRBV7-9 and TRBJ2-7; the match to TRBD2 covers 10 bases. The trim removed 1 base at V and 3 bases at J, leaving 3 bases unmatched. This CDR3 has 15 amino acids. CDR1 is SEHNR, CDR2 FQNEAQ, per germline (reference sequence). The CDR3, as DNA: TGTGCCAGCAGCTTAGTGCTAGCGGGAGTCTACGAGCAGTACTTC. Protein sequence: CASSLVLAGVYEQYF.

The J gene is TRBJ2-1, the V gene TRBV5-1; perhaps TRBD1 as D (6 bases). Germline V gives CDR1 SGHRS, CDR2 YFSETQ. V lost 2 bases to trimming and J lost 6 bases, with 15 bases between them. The CDR3 contains 15 residues. CDR3 protein: CASSLGQSGINEQFF. In DNA, the CDR3 is TGCGCCAGCAGCTTAGGACAGTCGGGTATCAATGAGCAGTTCTTC. Full variable domain (outside the CDR3, taken from reference TRBV5-1 and TRBJ2-1): KAGVTQTPRYLIKTRGQQVTLSCSPISGHRSVSWYQQTPGQGLQFLFEYFSETQRNKGNFPGRFSGRQFSNSRSEMNVSTLELGDSALYLCASSLGQSGINEQFFGPGTRLTVL.

J is TRBJ1-1 and V is TRBV19; D gene uncertain. Trimming removed 3 bases from V and 2 bases from J, with 10 bases in between. The V gene's germline CDR1 is LNHDA and CDR2 SQIVND (reference sequence). This CDR3 has 14 amino acids. In DNA form, the CDR3 reads TGTGCCAGTAGTATCGTCCCGAGAAACACTGAAGCTTTCTTT. This gives the protein CASSIVPRNTEAFF.

This chain joins TRBV7-2 and TRBJ2-7, with D tentatively TRBD2 (5 bases). The germline V and J ends were trimmed by 2 bases and 3 bases, with 17 bases remaining between them. The CDR3 length is 16 residues. Germline CDR1 reads SGHTA; CDR2 reads FQGNSA. CDR3 DNA sequence: TGTGCCAGCAGCTTAAGGTCCGGCGGGTCCCGCTACGAGCAGTACTTC. Its translation: CASSLRSGGSRYEQYF.

The J gene is TRBJ2-1, the V gene TRBV27; 8 bases are shared with TRBD2. There are 17 residues in the CDR3. Germline V gene data show CDR1 as MNHEY and CDR2 as SMNVEV (reference sequence). V gave up 1 base and J gave up 6 bases; unmatched junction bases: 11. CDR3 residues: CASSLYAGGPGANEQFF. In DNA form, the CDR3 reads TGTGCCAGCAGTTTATACGCGGGAGGTCCTGGTGCCAATGAGCAGTTCTTC.

V usage is TRBV30 and J usage is TRBJ2-1; D is unclear. CDR1 GTSNPN and CDR2 SVGIG come from the germline V gene (reference sequence). V lost 2 bases and J 7 bases, leaving 18 bases between the germline ends. The CDR3 sequence is 15 residues long. This CDR3 reads CAWSLVRTSGNEQFF. The CDR3 DNA follows: TGTGCCTGGAGTCTGGTGCGTACCTCTGGTAATGAGCAGTTCTTC.

The V and J genes are TRBV13 and TRBJ2-2; 9 bases are shared with TRBD1. Germline trimming cut 5 bases from V and 6 bases from J; bases unmatched to any gene: 7. The CDR3 is 15 residues long. The germline V gene encodes CDR1 PRHDT and CDR2 FYEKMQ (reference sequence). CDR3 region: CASSGSGTGPGELFF. The CDR3 DNA follows: TGTGCCAGCAGCGGATCCGGGACAGGGCCCGGGGAGCTGTTTTTT.

The chain has TRBV7-2 and TRBJ1-1, with D possibly being TRBD1 (5 bases). The CDR3 spans 15 residues. The germline V and J ends were trimmed by 2 bases and 2 bases, with 12 bases remaining between them. Germline CDR1 is SGHTA and CDR2 is FQGNSA. CDR3 DNA sequence: TGTGCCAGCAGCTTAAAGACAGCTGACAACACTGAAGCTTTCTTT. Protein sequence: CASSLKTADNTEAFF. Full variable domain (remainder filled in from reference TRBV7-2 and TRBJ1-1): GAGVSQSPSNKVTEKGKDVELRCDPISGHTALYWYRQSLGQGLEFLIYFQGNSAPDKSGLPSDRFSAERTGGSVSTLTIQRTQQEDSAVYLCASSLKTADNTEAFFGQGTRLTVV.

This chain joins TRBV30 and TRBJ1-5; 7 bases match TRBD1. The junction had 5 bases not matched to a gene; V was cut back by 2 bases and J by 4 bases. The CDR3 loop spans 14 amino acids. The germline CDR1 and CDR2 sequences are GTSNPN and SVGIG (reference sequence). CDR3 coding DNA: TGTGCCTGGAGTACCACACAGGGGAATCAGCCCCAGCATTTT. Translating gives CAWSTTQGNQPQHF. Complete variable domain (other parts from reference TRBV30 and TRBJ1-5): SQTIHQWPATLVQPVGSPLSLECTVEGTSNPNLYWYRQAAGRGLQLLFYSVGIGQISSEVPQNLSASRPQDRQFILSSKKLLLSDSGFYLCAWSTTQGNQPQHFGDGTRLSIL.

This chain connects TRBV5-1 to TRBJ2-3, with D tentatively TRBD1 (5 bases). Germline CDR1 SGHRS, CDR2 YFSETQ. The CDR3 has 15 amino acids. The V end was cut by 7 bases, the J end by 2 bases, with 17 bases between. The CDR3 loop reads CASSISGQFTDTQYF. The CDR3 coding sequence is TGCGCCAGCTCGATAAGTGGACAATTCACAGATACGCAGTATTTT.